There are many counts of the clone carrying this T cell receptor beta chain. Its antigen is unknown. Stable Graves' hyperthyroidism denoted no ophthalmopathy progression over 18 months. Germline trimming cut 4 bases from V and 4 bases from J; bases unmatched to any gene: 13. CDR3 size: 18 residues. Germline CDR1 SGHTA, CDR2 FQGNSA. This sample was included in a study of T cells in Graves' hyperthyroidism and ophthalmopathy. Study-wide background: Peripheral blood sampling occurred at initial diagnosis, before any treatment. General study points: Peripheral blood also featured most of the thyroid clonotypes expanded above 0.001. The model anticipated ophthalmopathy a median approximately 6.5 months pre-onset.

Template material for amplifying TCR beta CDR3 regions consisted of RNA transcripts. An initial round of RT-PCR targeting the TCR CDR3 relied on the HTBI primer set. TCRdb analysed the multiplex PCR reads with MiXCR anew, one entry per CDR3 protein. The profile shows approximately 560,000 distinct CDR3 sequences, roughly 14% of them singletons. The sequencing input was blood. This chain joins TRBV7-2 and TRBJ2-2; TRBD2 matches 9 bases. The sequence was collected from a woman aged 30 to 39 with Graves' hyperthyroidism. CDR3 sequence: CASSSRWASGNRTGELFF. CDR3 bases: TGTGCCAGCAGCTCCCGCTGGGCTAGCGGGAACCGCACCGGGGAGCTGTTTTTT. Using reference TRBV7-2 and TRBJ2-2 for the parts outside the CDR3, the full variable domain is GAGVSQSPSNKVTEKGKDVELRCDPISGHTALYWYRQSLGQGLEFLIYFQGNSAPDKSGLPSDRFSAERTGGSVSTLTIQRTQQEDSAVYLCASSSRWASGNRTGELFFGEGSRLTVL.